One T cell receptor (beta chain) is described in this entry. The sample belongs to a study of cytomegalovirus exposure and HLA in healthy donors. In the study overall: Membership in the Caucasian-associated ancestry cluster was found for 75% to 85% of 350 to 450 genotyped donors.

Germline CDR1 reads SGDLS; CDR2 reads YYNGEE. This CDR3 comprises 15 residues. V was cut by 3 bases and J by 7 bases, with 19 bases left in between. PCR involved 60 Vbeta and 13 Jbeta primers. Method: immunoSEQ multiplex PCR; TCRdb's copy keeps in-frame clones and lacks some. The sample totals around 77,000 clones. The origin of this receptor is a middle-aged man in good health and CMV-seropositive. V gene TRBV9 combines with J gene TRBJ1-2; a weak D match, TRBD1 (6 bases). Material: PBMCs. The CDR3 DNA follows: TGTGCCAGCAGCGCTCGGGACATATCCAGGGGTGGCTACACCTTC. This translates into CASSARDISRGGYTF.